The 9 T cell receptor beta chains below all came from one sample that was sequenced in a study of T-cell memory formation after mild COVID-19. MiXCR was run by TCRdb on the 5' RACE reads, yielding one entry per CDR3 protein. The sample yields about 130,000 distinct CDR3 sequences, about 6% seen once. Material for sequencing was PBMCs or a T cell subset sorted from them (not recorded which). The receptor set was obtained from an adult woman who had mild COVID-19 (a few samples of this study predate the infection). Cell type and time point are not known.

In its sample, this clonotype was seen many times. This sequence joins TRBV4-2 and TRBJ2-7; the match to TRBD2 covers 10 bases. This CDR3 has 17 amino acids. V shed 0 bases, J shed 1 base, and the junction held 6 bases outside the gene matches. The germline V gene has CDR1 LGHNA and CDR2 YNFKEQ. The CDR3 nucleotides read TGTGCCAGCAGCCAAGATTGGAGCGGGAGGGGGTCCTACGAGCAGTACTTC. Encoded protein: CASSQDWSGRGSYEQYF.

This clonotype was observed at least ten times. V and J are TRBV5-6 and TRBJ2-7; D remains ambiguous. There are 12 residues in the CDR3. Germline CDR1 SGHDT, CDR2 YYEEEE. Between the trimmed V and J ends, which lost 0 bases and 5 bases, there was a span of 6 bases. The CDR3 spells CASSLVINEQYF. The CDR3 coding sequence is TGTGCCAGCAGCTTGGTGATAAACGAGCAGTACTTC. The complete variable domain, with remaining parts taken from reference TRBV5-6 and TRBJ2-7, reads DAGVTQSPTHLIKTRGQQVTLRCSPKSGHDTVSWYQQALGQGPQFIFQYYEEEERQRGNFPDRFSGHQFPNYSSELNVNALLLGDSALYLCASSLVINEQYFGPGTRLTVT.

V is TRBV5-1 and J is TRBJ1-6; possible D gene TRBD1, 5 bases. The V and J ends lost 0 bases and 9 bases respectively, with 13 bases between them. The CDR3 consists of 15 residues. The germline gives CDR1 SGHRS, CDR2 YFSETQ. CDR3 protein: CASSLDSATVSPLHF. CDR3 sequence (DNA): TGCGCCAGCAGCTTGGATAGCGCGACAGTTTCACCCCTCCACTTT.

The chain couples TRBV10-3 to TRBJ2-1; D gene unclear. The CDR3 has 13 amino acids. V was clipped by 0 bases and J by 9 bases, with 9 bases between them. Germline loops: CDR1 ENHRY, CDR2 SYGVKD. CDR3 sequence reads: CAISESGAVEQFF. Here the CDR3 DNA reads TGTGCCATCAGTGAGTCGGGCGCCGTTGAGCAGTTCTTC.

This clonotype was found many times. V usage is TRBV20-1 and J usage is TRBJ2-4, with TRBD1 matching 12 bases. The germline CDR1 and CDR2 sequences are DFQATT and SNEGSKA (reference sequence). J gave up 1 base and V 5 bases, and 9 bases lay outside the gene matches. The CDR3 length is 17 residues. The CDR3 sequence: CSALGTGGKGAKNIQYF. DNA for the CDR3: TGCAGTGCTCTTGGGACAGGGGGCAAGGGGGCCAAAAACATTCAGTACTTC.

Many counts were recorded for this clonotype. This sequence joins TRBV20-1 and TRBJ2-5; the match to TRBD2 covers 8 bases. CDR1 and CDR2 from the germline V gene are DFQATT and SNEGSKA (reference sequence). The CDR3 has 13 amino acids. V lost 4 bases, J lost 1 base, and 2 bases stayed unmatched. CDR3 protein: CSATSGPQETQYF. The CDR3, as DNA: TGCAGTGCTACTAGCGGGCCCCAAGAGACCCAGTACTTC.

Ten or more counts support this clonotype. The CDR3 DNA sequence: TGTGCCACTACAAACACCTACAATGAGCAGTTCTTC. Its translation: CATTNTYNEQFF. The chain uses TRBV6-5 and TRBJ2-1, with D unresolved. Germline CDR1 and CDR2: MNHEY and SVGAGI. V was shortened by 10 bases and J by 2 bases, with 9 bases between the two germline ends. The CDR3 covers 12 residues.

This clonotype has just a few counts. The chain has TRBV6-5 and TRBJ1-4; no clear D. The CDR3 has 14 amino acids. Looked up from germline, CDR1 is MNHEY and CDR2 is SVGAGI. Trimming pared 6 bases from V and 8 bases from J, leaving 16 bases between. As DNA, the CDR3 is TGTGCCAGCAGAACGGCCCTAACCGGAGAAAAACTGTTTTTT. Translation gives CASRTALTGEKLFF.

This clonotype has a count of ten or more. The chain couples TRBV6-5 to TRBJ2-7; 9 bases map to TRBD1. CDR3 length: 16 amino acids. After removal of 4 bases from V and 6 bases from J, the junction contained 13 bases not matched to a gene. CDR1 MNHEY and CDR2 SVGAGI come from the germline V gene. The CDR3 sequence: CASSSREGQGFFEQYF. CDR3 nucleotides: TGTGCCAGCAGTTCCCGCGAGGGACAGGGATTTTTCGAGCAGTACTTC.